Below, 26 T cell receptor beta chains from the same sample are listed, as sequenced in a study of PD-1 blockade in mismatch repair-deficient tumors. Sequencing was performed with immunoSEQ multiplex PCR; in TCRdb, only in-frame clones are kept and a portion is missing. The sample lists 56,000 or so clones, approximately 84% occurring once. Specimen: peripheral blood, collected approximately 20 weeks after starting pembrolizumab. Receptor source: an adult with mismatch repair-deficient cancer.

The chain uses TRBV19 and TRBJ2-5; D not certain. The CDR3 length is 14 residues. V dropped 5 bases and J dropped 1 base, with 11 bases sitting between them. Germline V gene data show CDR1 as LNHDA and CDR2 as SQIVND (reference sequence). The chain's CDR3 is CASSFSSIQETQYF. The CDR3 coding sequence is TGTGCCAGTAGTTTTTCGAGCATCCAAGAGACCCAGTACTTC.

The rearrangement joins TRBV7-9 to TRBJ1-3, with unresolved D. Germline lookup yields CDR1 SEHNR and CDR2 FQNEAQ (reference sequence). The CDR3 consists of 15 residues. V lost 5 bases and J 0 bases, leaving 11 bases between the germline ends. CDR3 in DNA: TGTGCCAGCAGCCTTCGGGCGGACTCTGGAAACACCATATATTTT. Its protein product is CASSLRADSGNTIYF. Combining the CDR3 with reference TRBV7-9 and TRBJ1-3 gives the whole variable domain DTGVSQNPRHKITKRGQNVTFRCDPISEHNRLYWYRQTLGQGPEFLTYFQNEAQLEKSRLLSDRFSAERPKGSFSTLEIQRTEQGDSAMYLCASSLRADSGNTIYFGEGSWLTVV.

The chain is built from TRBV5-6 and TRBJ2-5, with 7 bases that match TRBD2. In germline, CDR1 is SGHDT, CDR2 YYEEEE. V gave up 0 bases and J gave up 1 base; unmatched junction bases: 3. This CDR3 has 15 residues. The CDR3 coding sequence is TGTGCCAGCAGCTTGGAGCGGGGACCCCAAGAGACCCAGTACTTC. This encodes CASSLERGPQETQYF.

The chain couples TRBV4-2 to TRBJ2-7; D might be TRBD1 (6 bases). Trimming left V 1 base short and J 6 bases short, with 7 bases between. This CDR3 comprises 12 residues. Germline V gene lookup returns CDR1 LGHNA and CDR2 YNFKEQ. For the CDR3, the DNA is TGTGCCAGCAGCCAAGTAGGGGGCGAGCAGTACTTC. It encodes CASSQVGGEQYF.

This clone was counted many times. V usage is TRBV6-5 and J usage is TRBJ2-1; D gene unclear. Germline V gene sequence: CDR1 MNHEY, CDR2 SVGAGI. The CDR3 is made up of 13 amino acids. V was shortened by 7 bases and J by 4 bases, with 11 bases between the two germline ends. CDR3 residues: CASNKVGYNEQFF. CDR3 bases: TGTGCCAGCAATAAGGTTGGTTACAATGAGCAGTTCTTC.

In this sample, this clone turned up once. The genes are TRBV7-9 and TRBJ2-7; TRBD2 might be the D (5 bases). CDR1 SEHNR and CDR2 FQNEAQ come from the germline V gene (reference sequence). The CDR3 extends over 12 amino acids. V was cut by 3 bases and J by 3 bases, with 6 bases left in between. The CDR3 nucleotides are TGTGCCAGCAGCTTTAGCGTCTACGAGCAGTACTTC. Translation gives CASSFSVYEQYF.

The chain carries TRBV29-1 and TRBJ1-1; a possible D gene is TRBD1 (5 bases). The CDR3 extends over 14 amino acids. From germline, CDR1 is SQVTM and CDR2 ANQGSEA. Trimming shortened V by 3 bases and J by 1 base, and 12 bases separated the two germline ends. In nucleotides, the CDR3 is TGCAGCGTTGAGGGGGGAACCAAGAACACTGAAGCTTTCTTT. Protein product: CSVEGGTKNTEAFF.

The chain combines TRBV9 with TRBJ1-1, with TRBD1 as a possible D gene (6 bases). The CDR3 is made up of 14 amino acids. Germline V CDR1 and CDR2: SGDLS, YYNGEE. V lost 2 bases and J lost 1, with 9 bases in between. The CDR3 is CASSVYRENTEAFF. CDR3 DNA: TGTGCCAGCAGCGTTTACAGGGAGAACACTGAAGCTTTCTTT.

This rearrangement joins TRBV6-1 to TRBJ2-2; D gene uncertain. The V end lost 6 bases, the J end lost 2 bases, and 1 base lay between the germline ends. The CDR3 sequence is 11 residues long. Germline assignment: CDR1 MNHNS and CDR2 SASEGT. The CDR3 sequence: CASSNTGELFF. CDR3 in DNA: TGTGCCAGCAGCAACACCGGGGAGCTGTTTTTT.

The chain employs TRBV15 and TRBJ2-2; 9 bases align to TRBD2. The CDR3 is 17 amino acids. Looked up from germline, CDR1 is LNHNV and CDR2 is YYDKDF (reference sequence). Trimming cost V 0 bases and J 4 bases; bases outside gene matches: 6. The CDR3 nucleotides read TGTGCCACCAGCAGAGATCGCGGGAGGGGGGGCACCGGGGAGCTGTTTTTT. Translation: CATSRDRGRGGTGELFF.

The chain joins TRBV6-6 to TRBJ2-7; D may match TRBD1 or TRBD2 (7 bases each). Germline-derived CDR1 and CDR2 are MNHNY and SVGAGI (reference sequence). The CDR3 spans 13 residues. V shed 4 bases and J shed 7 bases, with 14 bases lying between them. The CDR3 DNA reads TGTGCCAGCAGTTCAGGGGGGGGTTGGGAGCAGTACTTC. It yields the protein CASSSGGGWEQYF.

The chain links TRBV5-1 to TRBJ2-5, with D possibly called TRBD1 or TRBD2 (6 bases each). The CDR3 runs 13 residues. CDR1 and CDR2 from the germline V gene are SGHRS and YFSETQ. V shed 6 bases and J shed 5 bases, with 14 bases lying between them. CDR3 nucleotide sequence: TGCGCCAGCAAATCGGTAGGGGGGGAGACCCAGTACTTC. It encodes CASKSVGGETQYF.

The chain uses TRBV5-5 and TRBJ2-1; TRBD2 agrees at 10 bases. The J segment lost 6 bases and the V segment lost 4 bases, leaving 13 bases of the junction unmatched. There are 17 residues in the CDR3. Germline assignment: CDR1 SGHKS and CDR2 YYEKEE (reference sequence). The CDR3 nucleotides read TGTGCCAGCAGCCCGACTGTGCTAGCGGGAGTTCTCAATGAGCAGTTCTTC. It is translated as CASSPTVLAGVLNEQFF.

The rearrangement uses TRBV30 and TRBJ2-7; 7 bases align to TRBD1. Germline-derived CDR1 and CDR2 are GTSNPN and SVGIG (reference sequence). J was trimmed by 5 bases and V by 4 bases; bases with no gene match: 8. This CDR3 spans 13 amino acids. The CDR3 sequence: CAWKRQGFNEQYF. Written as DNA, the CDR3 is TGTGCCTGGAAACGACAGGGATTCAACGAGCAGTACTTC.

The chain links TRBV29-1 to TRBJ2-3; 8 positions match TRBD2. V shed 2 bases, J shed 2 bases, and the junction held 6 bases outside the gene matches. CDR1 is SQVTM and CDR2 is ANQGSEA in the germline V gene. The CDR3 extends over 15 amino acids. The CDR3 DNA follows: TGCAGCGTTGAATCCAGCGGGGGACTCACAGATACGCAGTATTTT. It encodes CSVESSGGLTDTQYF.

The chain joins TRBV29-1 to TRBJ2-7; D is uncertain. Trimming pared 4 bases from V and 0 bases from J, leaving 10 bases between. There are 13 residues in the CDR3. CDR1 and CDR2 (germline): SQVTM, ANQGSEA. CDR3 loop: CSVVSGSSYEQYF. The CDR3 DNA reads TGCAGCGTTGTTTCGGGCAGCTCCTACGAGCAGTACTTC.

The genes are TRBV2 and TRBJ1-1; D call uncertain. Germline CDR1 reads SNHLY; CDR2 reads FYNNEI. Trimming took 6 bases from V and 1 from J, leaving 12 bases between them. The CDR3 is made up of 14 amino acids. The CDR3 sequence is CASSRSGPNTEAFF. The CDR3 DNA follows: TGTGCCAGCAGCCGATCCGGTCCGAACACTGAAGCTTTCTTT.

Points on this clone: At the DNA level, this CDR3 is encoded by other sequences in the same sample as well. The rearrangement joins TRBV13 to TRBJ2-1; D is ambiguous. Germline V gene sequence: CDR1 PRHDT, CDR2 FYEKMQ (reference sequence). Deletions cut 0 bases from V and 0 bases from J, with 6 bases between. CDR3 length equals 15 residues. This CDR3 reads CASSLGRSSYNEQFF. The CDR3 DNA is TGTGCCAGCAGCTTAGGCAGGAGCTCCTACAATGAGCAGTTCTTC.

The chain combines TRBV15 with TRBJ1-4; no clear D. V lost 5 bases and J 0 bases, leaving 10 bases between the germline ends. Germline V CDR1 and CDR2: LNHNV, YYDKDF (reference sequence). This CDR3 is 15 amino acids long. The CDR3 is CATSFDRSTNEKLFF. The CDR3 DNA is TGTGCCACCAGCTTTGACCGCTCAACTAATGAAAAACTGTTTTTT.

The chain carries TRBV9 and TRBJ2-3; 12 bases line up with TRBD2. The CDR3 runs 15 residues. The J segment lost 4 bases and the V segment lost 5 bases, leaving 5 bases of the junction unmatched. The germline V gene has CDR1 SGDLS and CDR2 YYNGEE. The CDR3 sequence is CASRSSGRAADTQYF. The CDR3, as DNA: TGTGCCAGCAGGTCTAGCGGGAGGGCCGCAGATACGCAGTATTTT.

The chain carries TRBV7-3 and TRBJ1-3, with D perhaps TRBD1 (5 bases). Trimming left V 5 bases short and J 2 bases short, with 7 bases between. The CDR3 covers 13 residues. CDR1 and CDR2 (germline): SGHTA, FQGTGA. The chain's CDR3 is CASSGDAGNTIYF. The CDR3 DNA follows: TGTGCCAGCAGCGGGGACGCTGGAAACACCATATATTTT.

This chain links TRBV15 with TRBJ2-1; tentative D call: TRBD2 (7 bases). The CDR3 extends over 14 amino acids. The germline V gene has CDR1 LNHNV and CDR2 YYDKDF (reference sequence). Trimming removed 9 bases from V and 2 bases from J, with 14 bases in between. DNA for the CDR3: TGTGCCACAGGAGGGGGGGGCACCTACAATGAGCAGTTCTTC. This codes for CATGGGGTYNEQFF.

The J gene is TRBJ2-7, the V gene TRBV5-6; D unresolved. The CDR3 extends over 14 amino acids. The germline V gene has CDR1 SGHDT and CDR2 YYEEEE. With 2 bases removed from V and 6 bases from J, the gap between germline ends came to 15 bases. The CDR3 spells CASSFRLVVSEQYF. The CDR3 coding sequence is TGTGCCAGCAGCTTTCGGCTAGTAGTCTCCGAGCAGTACTTC.

This chain connects TRBV5-4 to TRBJ2-2, with 9 bases lining up with TRBD2. The CDR3 has 19 residues. The germline CDR1 and CDR2 sequences are SGHNT and YYREEE (reference sequence). V trimming: 4 bases; J trimming: 0 bases; junction bases outside the gene matches: 13. DNA of the CDR3: TGTGCCAGCAGCCAAGCCATGAAACTAGCGGGCACGAACACCGGGGAGCTGTTTTTT. Amino acids: CASSQAMKLAGTNTGELFF.

The chain recombines TRBV9 with TRBJ2-7, with TRBD2 matching 13 bases. Germline values: CDR1 SGDLS, CDR2 YYNGEE. The J segment lost 5 bases and the V segment lost 4 bases, leaving 9 bases of the junction unmatched. CDR3 length: 16 amino acids. The CDR3 region is CASSPRLAGGPHEQYF. The DNA of the CDR3 is TGTGCCAGCAGCCCCCGACTAGCGGGAGGCCCCCACGAGCAGTACTTC.

This chain uses TRBV2 with TRBJ2-2; unclear D gene. The germline gives CDR1 SNHLY, CDR2 FYNNEI. The CDR3 is 14 residues long. V lost 7 bases and J 0 bases, leaving 9 bases between the germline ends. CDR3 DNA sequence: TGTGCCAGCACCCCCTCGGCGAACACCGGGGAGCTGTTTTTT. As protein: CASTPSANTGELFF.